Below, 26 T cell receptor beta chains from the same sample are listed, as sequenced in a study of control samples from healthy donors and cancer patients. Clones were sequenced by immunoSEQ multiplex PCR, and TCRdb holds only the in-frame ones, with some missing. Seen here are tens of thousands of clones, 70% to 90% observed once, and the top ten hold roughly 2%. The sequenced sample consisted of PBMCs. These receptors were obtained from a woman in her fifties or sixties with head and neck cancer.

This chain connects TRBV5-4 to TRBJ2-2; 9 nucleotides agree with TRBD2. Trimming removed 0 bases from V and 5 bases from J; junction bases left unmatched: 8. The V gene's germline CDR1 is SGHNT and CDR2 YYREEE (reference sequence). This CDR3 has 17 amino acids. CDR3 DNA: TGTGCCAGCAGCTTGGCGTTAGCGGGAGCCAGTACCGGGGAGCTGTTTTTT. Translated, it gives CASSLALAGASTGELFF.

This clone was seen once. V and J are TRBV19 and TRBJ2-5; D may be TRBD2 (5 bases). V was shortened by 1 base and J by 2 bases, with 11 bases between the two germline ends. This CDR3 is 15 amino acids long. CDR1 and CDR2 from the germline V gene are LNHDA and SQIVND (reference sequence). The CDR3 DNA is TGTGCCAGTAGTATAGCGGGGAGTGAGCAAGAGACCCAGTACTTC. Translation: CASSIAGSEQETQYF.

This clone was recorded only once. Other DNA sequences in this sample translate to the same CDR3. The chain combines TRBV5-6 with TRBJ2-7; 14 bases fit TRBD2. Germline CDR1 SGHDT, CDR2 YYEEEE. Unmatched junction bases numbered 2, after V lost 4 bases and J lost 2 bases. The CDR3 consists of 15 residues. CDR3 nucleotide sequence: TGTGCCAGCAGCGCGGGACTAGCGGGAGCCTACGAGCAGTACTTC. It codes for CASSAGLAGAYEQYF.

The chain uses TRBV3-1 (or the pseudogene TRBV3-2) and TRBJ2-5; D assignment may be TRBD1 or TRBD2 (5 bases each). Trimming left V 5 bases short and J 7 bases short, with 20 bases between. Germline lookup yields CDR1 LGHDT and CDR2 YNNKEL (reference sequence). This CDR3 spans 15 amino acids. The CDR3, as DNA: TGTGCCAGCAGCAGGGAACGGGAAGCTCAGGGGACCCAGTACTTC. Translation: CASSREREAQGTQYF.

This clone appeared a single time. J is TRBJ2-3 and V is TRBV5-1; TRBD1 might be the D (6 bases). This CDR3 comprises 14 residues. V was cut by 2 bases and J by 4 bases, with 11 bases left in between. CDR1 and CDR2 (germline): SGHRS, YFSETQ. The CDR3 loop is CASSFGAGADTQYF. CDR3 coding DNA: TGCGCCAGCAGCTTCGGGGCAGGGGCAGATACGCAGTATTTT.

This rearrangement joins TRBV3-1 (or the pseudogene TRBV3-2) to TRBJ2-2; 9 bases match TRBD1. The CDR3 is made up of 15 amino acids. Trimming removed 2 bases from V and 5 bases from J; junction bases left unmatched: 3. CDR1 and CDR2 from the germline V gene are LGHDT and YNNKEL (reference sequence). This CDR3 is CASSQPGQGTGELFF. CDR3 DNA: TGTGCCAGCAGCCAACCGGGACAGGGAACCGGGGAGCTGTTTTTT.

The chain recombines TRBV5-6 with TRBJ1-2, with no clear D. Trimming cost V 0 bases and J 4 bases, with 4 bases left between them. CDR1 and CDR2 from the germline V gene are SGHDT and YYEEEE. The CDR3 spans 12 residues. CDR3 coding DNA: TGTGCCAGCAGCTTGGTCGGCTATGGCTACACCTTC. Its protein is CASSLVGYGYTF.

The chain couples TRBV5-1 to TRBJ2-1; 13 nucleotides match TRBD2. The J segment lost 2 bases and the V segment lost 4 bases, leaving 3 bases of the junction unmatched. The CDR3 covers 16 residues. Per the germline V gene, CDR1 is SGHRS and CDR2 is YFSETQ. The CDR3 bases are TGCGCCAGCAGCCGCGGGACTAGCGGGGCCTACAATGAGCAGTTCTTC. Protein sequence: CASSRGTSGAYNEQFF.

The V gene is TRBV27, the J gene TRBJ1-2; 11 bases align to TRBD1. V shed 6 bases and J 4 bases; nucleotides not matched to a gene: 4. CDR3 size: 14 residues. The germline CDR1 and CDR2 sequences are MNHEY and SMNVEV (reference sequence). CDR3 sequence: CASSKGTGGYGYTF. The CDR3 DNA reads TGTGCCAGCAGCAAAGGGACAGGGGGCTATGGCTACACCTTC.

The sample holds a few counts of this clone. V usage is TRBV7-3 and J usage is TRBJ2-1; no clear D. V lost 3 bases, J lost 5 bases, and 8 bases lay in between. Germline CDR1 SGHTA, CDR2 FQGTGA. This CDR3 is built from 13 residues. The CDR3 bases are TGTGCCAGCAGCTTCGGCGGAAACAATGAGCAGTTCTTC. It codes for CASSFGGNNEQFF.

The genes are TRBV7-9 and TRBJ2-5, with D hard to call. Germline-derived CDR1 and CDR2 are SEHNR and FQNEAQ (reference sequence). The CDR3 runs to 14 residues. V shed 1 base and J shed 5 bases, with 11 bases lying between them. DNA of the CDR3: TGTGCCAGCAGCTTAGGACTGTCTGGGGAGACCCAGTACTTC. It translates to CASSLGLSGETQYF.

The chain carries TRBV7-8 and TRBJ1-2, with a weak D call TRBD1 (6 bases). With 1 base removed from V and 4 bases from J, the gap between germline ends came to 10 bases. The CDR3 spans 14 residues. Germline V gene lookup returns CDR1 SGHVS and CDR2 FQNEAQ. The CDR3 DNA reads as TGTGCCAGCAGCTTAGACAGGGCCACCTATGGCTACACCTTC. Translating gives CASSLDRATYGYTF.

This rearrangement joins TRBV28 to TRBJ2-7, with D hard to call. Germline V gene sequence: CDR1 MDHEN, CDR2 SYDVKM. V was trimmed by 2 bases and J by 2 bases, leaving 7 bases between them. CDR3 size: 13 residues. CDR3 coding DNA: TGTGCCAGCAGTTTACAGGAACCCTACGAGCAGTACTTC. It is translated as CASSLQEPYEQYF.

The rearrangement links TRBV3-1 (or the pseudogene TRBV3-2) to TRBJ2-1, with TRBD2 matching 12 bases. Germline V gene lookup returns CDR1 LGHDT and CDR2 YNNKEL (reference sequence). V gave up 3 bases and J gave up 8 bases; unmatched junction bases: 8. The CDR3 loop spans 16 amino acids. CDR3 sequence: CASSHSTSGRSDEQFF. The CDR3 DNA sequence: TGTGCCAGCAGCCATTCGACTAGCGGGAGATCCGATGAGCAGTTCTTC.

The chain has TRBV10-3 and TRBJ1-2, with 7 bases that match TRBD1. The V gene end was trimmed by 3 bases and the J gene end by 4 bases; junction bases not matched to a gene: 5. This CDR3 spans 14 amino acids. Germline V gives CDR1 ENHRY, CDR2 SYGVKD. The CDR3 protein is CAISEISGGYGYTF. The CDR3 DNA follows: TGTGCCATCAGTGAAATTTCAGGGGGCTATGGCTACACCTTC.

The rearrangement uses TRBV24-1 and TRBJ2-3; weak D call: TRBD2 (5 bases). CDR3 length: 16 residues. Germline CDR1 and CDR2: KGHDR and SFDVKD. Between the trimmed V and J ends, which lost 2 bases and 2 bases, there was a span of 13 bases. The DNA for the CDR3 is TGTGCCACCAGTGATTCGCGCCTAGCCCACACAGATACGCAGTATTTT. It encodes CATSDSRLAHTDTQYF.

In nucleotides, the CDR3 is TGTGCCAGCAGAACCGGGACAGGGGTTCCTAATGAGCAGTTCTTC. This encodes CASRTGTGVPNEQFF. The genes are TRBV4-2 and TRBJ2-1; TRBD1 matches 10 bases. Unmatched junction bases numbered 9, after V lost 6 bases and J lost 7 bases. The CDR3 extends over 15 amino acids. Looked up from germline, CDR1 is LGHNA and CDR2 is YNFKEQ.

The chain has TRBV11-2 and TRBJ1-1; the D is unclear. This CDR3 comprises 17 residues. V lost 1 base, J lost 1 base, and 16 bases lay in between. Germline-derived CDR1 and CDR2 are SGHAT and FQNNGV. In DNA, the CDR3 is TGTGCCAGCAGCTTAGTCGTGGGGTGGTCGTCGAACACTGAAGCTTTCTTT. This sequence encodes CASSLVVGWSSNTEAFF.

The DNA for the CDR3 is TGTGCCAGCAGGTTACAGGGGGATGAGCAGTTCTTC. Translation: CASRLQGDEQFF. The chain employs TRBV2 and TRBJ2-1, with 8 positions matching TRBD1. With V trimmed by 6 bases and J by 8 bases, 3 bases remained unmatched. The CDR3 contains 12 residues. CDR1 SNHLY and CDR2 FYNNEI come from the germline V gene.

A word on this clone: Other DNA sequences of this sample code for an identical CDR3. J is TRBJ2-7 and V is TRBV29-1, with 7 bases that match TRBD2. This CDR3 comprises 11 residues. Germline V gives CDR1 SQVTM, CDR2 ANQGSEA. V lost 4 bases and J lost 7; bases outside the gene matches: 4. The CDR3, as DNA: TGCAGCGTTGGGGAGGGTCGGGAGCAGTACTTC. It specifies CSVGEGREQYF.

This clone was recorded once. The CDR3: CASSLVAGISNQPQHF. CDR3 DNA sequence: TGTGCCAGCAGCTTAGTAGCAGGGATTAGCAATCAGCCCCAGCATTTT. The chain combines TRBV7-2 with TRBJ1-5, with a weak D call TRBD1 (5 bases). The ends were cut back, 1 base at V and 0 bases at J, with 10 bases in the middle. Germline CDR1 SGHTA, CDR2 FQGNSA. This CDR3 region has 16 residues.

The chain uses TRBV7-9 and TRBJ2-2; D is undetermined. The V end lost 3 bases, the J end lost 0 bases, and 8 bases lay between the germline ends. From germline, CDR1 is SEHNR and CDR2 FQNEAQ (reference sequence). CDR3 size: 15 residues. This CDR3 reads CASSFFFPNTGELFF. The CDR3 nucleotides are TGTGCCAGCAGCTTCTTTTTTCCGAACACCGGGGAGCTGTTTTTT. Full variable domain (outside the CDR3, taken from reference TRBV7-9 and TRBJ2-2): DTGVSQNPRHKITKRGQNVTFRCDPISEHNRLYWYRQTLGQGPEFLTYFQNEAQLEKSRLLSDRFSAERPKGSFSTLEIQRTEQGDSAMYLCASSFFFPNTGELFFGEGSRLTVL.

The V gene is TRBV9, the J gene TRBJ2-5; D unresolved. The V and J ends lost 1 base and 2 bases respectively, with 9 bases between them. The CDR3 has 14 residues. CDR1 is SGDLS and CDR2 is YYNGEE in the germline V gene. The CDR3 sequence: CASSVRSSQETQYF. The CDR3 region has the DNA TGTGCCAGCAGCGTAAGGTCTAGTCAAGAGACCCAGTACTTC.

The V call is TRBV27, the J call TRBJ2-6; tentatively, D is TRBD1 or TRBD2 (5 bases each). The germline CDR1 and CDR2 sequences are MNHEY and SMNVEV (reference sequence). This CDR3 region has 19 residues. V lost 2 bases to trimming and J lost 0 bases, with 17 bases between them. The CDR3 sequence is CASSLTSIHGGSGANVLTF. The CDR3 DNA is TGTGCCAGCAGTTTAACATCGATCCATGGGGGCTCTGGGGCCAACGTCCTGACTTTC.

The chain is built from TRBV5-5 and TRBJ2-7; D might be TRBD1 or TRBD2, each matching 5 bases. The ends were cut back, 0 bases at V and 2 bases at J, with 9 bases in the middle. The length of the CDR3 is 14 residues. Germline lookup yields CDR1 SGHKS and CDR2 YYEKEE (reference sequence). The CDR3 protein is CASSLVSGPYEQYF. CDR3 DNA sequence: TGTGCCAGCAGCTTGGTATCGGGACCCTACGAGCAGTACTTC.

The chain links TRBV6-5 to TRBJ2-7, with TRBD1 matching 10 bases. The germline V gene encodes CDR1 MNHEY and CDR2 SVGAGI. V dropped 6 bases and J dropped 6; count of bases not matched to a gene: 11. This CDR3 has 15 residues. CDR3 loop: CASRLGQGMIFEQYF. For the CDR3, the DNA is TGTGCCAGCAGGTTGGGACAGGGGATGATTTTCGAGCAGTACTTC.